This T cell receptor (beta chain) was sequenced in a study of T cell responses to AZD1222 COVID-19 vaccine. Study results and caveats: Baseline seropositivity characterized only 5 or 6 AZD1222 recipients.

About this clone itself: Its specificity is not known.

The table came from immunoSEQ multiplex PCR; TCRdb's copy has only in-frame clones and leaves some out. The table has under 75,000 clones, roughly 87% seen once; the top ten hold roughly 17%. This CDR3 is built from 13 residues. Germline assignment: CDR1 SEHNR and CDR2 FQNEAQ (reference sequence). Trimming pared 4 bases from V and 10 bases from J, leaving 16 bases between. This receptor was taken from an adult in good health. This sequence joins TRBV7-9 and TRBJ1-1; D gene unclear. The source was peripheral blood, collected on day 0 of AZD1222 vaccination. The chain's CDR3 is CASSSIVETGAFF. As DNA, the CDR3 is TGTGCCAGCAGCTCGATTGTGGAAACCGGAGCTTTCTTT.